This is a list of T cell receptor beta chains from one sample in a study of shared clonotypes between healthy human individuals. TCRdb's copy holds only in-frame clones and misses some; the assay was immunoSEQ multiplex PCR. The repertoire holds 760,000 or so clones, with about 96% as singletons. Sequencing was done on a sample of naive CD8+ T cells sorted from blood. The source is a man in his thirties or forties in good health. CDR3s include the opening cysteine and the closing phenylalanine or tryptophan. D genes are given only for firm matches. Expanded clones get a size class; other rows say once, few or many, or leave the size out.

len	d_gene	abundance	v_gene	j_gene	CDR3aa	CDR3nt
19	TRBD1	once	TRBV5-1	TRBJ2-3	CASSLKEGQVPEVADTQYF	TGCGCCAGCAGCCTAAAGGAGGGACAGGTACCCGAGGTGGCAGATACGCAGTATTTT
14	TRBD1	NA	TRBV5-6	TRBJ2-7	CASRHGQGSLEQYF	TGTGCCAGCAGACACGGACAGGGGAGTCTCGAGCAGTACTTC
13	NA	once	TRBV27	TRBJ2-1	CASSYGGYNEQFF	TGTGCCAGCAGTTACGGCGGGTACAATGAGCAGTTCTTC
13	NA	NA	TRBV9	TRBJ2-1	CASSVSNGQEQFF	TGTGCCAGCAGCGTAAGTAACGGACAGGAGCAGTTCTTC
13	TRBD2	once	TRBV4-1	TRBJ2-1	CASSRGGYNEQFF	TGCGCCAGCAGCCGCGGGGGATACAATGAGCAGTTCTTC
16	NA	NA	TRBV7-8	TRBJ2-3	CASSLGPLSPTDTQYF	TGTGCCAGCAGCTTAGGCCCGCTATCTCCGACAGATACGCAGTATTTT
14	NA	NA	TRBV29-1	TRBJ1-2	CSVSDSFNLYGYTF	TGCAGCGTATCGGACAGCTTCAATCTTTATGGCTACACCTTC
16	NA	NA	TRBV27	TRBJ2-7	CASSLSLETILYEQYF	TGTGCCAGCAGTTTATCTCTGGAAACAATCCTATACGAGCAGTACTTC
15	NA	NA	TRBV10-3	TRBJ2-7	CAISELEGTLYEQYF	TGTGCCATCAGTGAGCTGGAAGGGACCCTATACGAGCAGTACTTC
15	NA	NA	TRBV27	TRBJ1-3	CASSLSIVGGNTIYF	TGTGCCAGCAGTTTATCGATTGTTGGTGGAAACACCATATATTTT
14	TRBD2	NA	TRBV29-1	TRBJ2-1	CSYPGGSSYNEQFF	TGCAGCTATCCAGGCGGGAGCTCCTACAATGAGCAGTTCTTC
16	TRBD1	NA	TRBV19	TRBJ2-7	CASSASVDRGLDEQYF	TGTGCCAGTAGTGCGTCAGTCGACAGGGGGTTAGACGAGCAGTACTTC
14	NA	NA	TRBV5-4	TRBJ2-3	CASSLRRDIDTQYF	TGTGCCAGCAGCCTCAGGAGGGATATAGATACGCAGTATTTT
13	NA	NA	TRBV29-1	TRBJ1-2	CSVDSGFNYGYTF	TGCAGCGTTGATTCCGGGTTTAACTATGGCTACACCTTC
15	TRBD2	NA	TRBV9	TRBJ2-7	CASSVASGDSYEQYF	TGTGCCAGCAGCGTGGCTAGCGGAGACTCCTACGAGCAGTACTTC
16	NA	NA	TRBV12-5	TRBJ1-1	CASGLDPGPMNTEAFF	TGTGCTAGTGGTTTGGATCCAGGACCGATGAACACTGAAGCTTTCTTT
18	TRBD2	NA	TRBV27	TRBJ2-1	CASSFWHPGTSPDNEQFF	TGTGCCAGCAGTTTTTGGCACCCCGGGACTAGCCCAGACAATGAGCAGTTCTTC
16	TRBD2	NA	TRBV5-1	TRBJ2-1	CASSLGLAGYYNEQFF	TGCGCCAGCAGCTTGGGACTAGCGGGATACTACAATGAGCAGTTCTTC
11	TRBD1	once	TRBV5-6	TRBJ2-1	CASSWGQGQFF	TGTGCCAGCAGCTGGGGACAGGGGCAGTTCTTC
16	TRBD1	NA	TRBV18	TRBJ2-7	CASSPQAGTGSYEQYF	TGTGCCAGCTCACCACAGGCCGGGACAGGGTCCTACGAGCAGTACTTC
14	NA	once	TRBV19	TRBJ1-1	CASSMGLMNTEAFF	TGTGCCAGTAGTATGGGCCTCATGAACACTGAAGCTTTCTTT
12	NA	NA	TRBV5-6	TRBJ1-1	CASSLGVGVAFF	TGTGCCAGCAGCTTGGGTGTTGGTGTAGCTTTCTTT
18	NA	NA	TRBV7-9	TRBJ2-5	CASSATGGQNWYQETQYF	TGTGCCAGCAGCGCAACGGGGGGACAAAACTGGTACCAAGAGACCCAGTACTTC
12	TRBD1	NA	TRBV6-5	TRBJ2-7	CASSRGGAEQYF	TGTGCCAGCAGCCGAGGGGGCGCCGAGCAGTACTTC
15	TRBD2	NA	TRBV27	TRBJ2-3	CASSLGLAGYNTQYF	TGTGCCAGCAGTCTCGGACTAGCGGGATATAATACGCAGTATTTT
11	NA	NA	TRBV21-1	TRBJ1-2	CASSSGVLDTF	TGTGCCAGCAGCTCGGGAGTCTTGGACACCTTC
15	NA	NA	TRBV27	TRBJ2-7	CASRRRGGIGYEQYF	TGTGCCAGCAGGCGCAGAGGGGGTATCGGCTACGAGCAGTACTTC
17	TRBD2	NA	TRBV4-1	TRBJ2-3	CASSQVAGLAGTDTQYF	TGCGCCAGCAGCCAAGTAGCCGGACTAGCGGGCACAGATACGCAGTATTTT
17	NA	NA	TRBV5-4	TRBJ2-5	CASSLVGSTTLQETQYF	TGTGCCAGCAGCTTGGTCGGGAGTACTACGCTACAAGAGACCCAGTACTTC
14	TRBD1	once	TRBV28	TRBJ2-5	CASSFGQGLETQYF	TGTGCCAGCAGTTTTGGACAGGGGTTAGAGACCCAGTACTTC
13	NA	NA	TRBV6-5	TRBJ2-1	CASSYGPNNEQFF	TGTGCCAGCAGTTACGGTCCGAACAATGAGCAGTTCTTC
13	NA	NA	TRBV5-6	TRBJ2-5	CASLLGSGETQYF	TGTGCCAGCCTCCTCGGGTCGGGGGAGACCCAGTACTTC
14	TRBD2	NA	TRBV27	TRBJ2-3	CASRGTSGTDTQYF	TGTGCCAGCAGAGGGACTAGCGGCACAGATACGCAGTATTTT
17	NA	NA	TRBV12-1	TRBJ2-7	CASSPDSTSGRRDEQYF	TGTGCCAGCAGCCCGGACTCGACTAGCGGGAGGCGCGACGAGCAGTACTTC
19	TRBD1	NA	TRBV18	TRBJ2-6	CASSPWDREVLAGANVLTF	TGTGCCAGCTCACCATGGGACAGGGAAGTGTTGGCTGGGGCCAACGTCCTGACTTTC
12	NA	NA	TRBV11-2	TRBJ2-7	CASRDFSYEQYF	TGTGCCAGTCGGGACTTTTCCTACGAGCAGTACTTC
15	NA	NA	TRBV1	TRBJ2-7	CTSSRLSGISYEQYF	TGCACCAGCAGCCGTCTCAGCGGGATCTCCTACGAGCAGTACTTC
16	NA	NA	TRBV7-9	TRBJ2-3	CASSWPLGLNTDTQYF	TGTGCCAGCAGCTGGCCACTAGGCCTGAACACAGATACGCAGTATTTT
15	NA	NA	TRBV5-6	TRBJ2-7	CASSWTGKDSYEQYF	TGTGCCAGCAGCTGGACCGGGAAGGACTCCTACGAGCAGTACTTC
16	NA	once	TRBV6-5	TRBJ1-4	CASSYSIQTVHEKLFF	TGTGCCAGCAGTTACTCGATACAGACGGTACACGAAAAACTGTTTTTT
14	TRBD2	NA	TRBV9	TRBJ2-7	CASSASGTSVEQYF	TGTGCCAGCAGCGCTTCCGGGACTAGCGTCGAGCAGTACTTC
16	TRBD2	NA	TRBV7-3	TRBJ2-1	CASSLSPGGTYNEQFF	TGTGCCAGCAGCTTAAGCCCGGGAGGCACCTACAATGAGCAGTTCTTC
14	NA	NA	TRBV27	TRBJ1-5	CASSLLGDNQPQHF	TGTGCCAGCAGTTTATTAGGGGACAATCAGCCCCAGCATTTT
15	TRBD1	once	TRBV11-2	TRBJ2-1	CASSRGQGIYNEQFF	TGTGCCAGCAGTCGAGGACAGGGGATATACAATGAGCAGTTCTTC
14	TRBD1	NA	TRBV7-8	TRBJ1-1	CASSQRTGAFEAFF	TGTGCCAGCAGCCAAAGGACAGGGGCCTTCGAAGCTTTCTTT
15	NA	NA	TRBV11-2	TRBJ1-1	CASSQVAEKNTEAFF	TGTGCCAGCAGCCAGGTGGCAGAGAAGAACACTGAAGCTTTCTTT
15	TRBD1	NA	TRBV27	TRBJ2-7	CASSLNGQVSYEQYF	TGTGCCAGCAGTTTGAACGGACAGGTCTCCTACGAGCAGTACTTC
14	NA	NA	TRBV14	TRBJ1-1	CASSRTGGRAEAFF	TGTGCCAGCAGCCGTACTGGGGGGCGAGCTGAAGCTTTCTTT
18	TRBD1	once	TRBV28	TRBJ1-3	CASSFRGRQEPSGNTIYF	TGTGCCAGCAGTTTCAGGGGGCGACAGGAACCCTCTGGAAACACCATATATTTT
13	NA	NA	TRBV10-3	TRBJ2-5	CAAAPVNQETQYF	TGTGCCGCCGCCCCAGTAAACCAAGAGACCCAGTACTTC
13	TRBD1	NA	TRBV5-1	TRBJ1-2	CASSLRQGRGYTF	TGCGCCAGCAGCTTACGACAGGGAAGGGGCTACACCTTC